Presented here are 15 T cell receptor beta chains from one specimen sequenced in a study of cytomegalovirus exposure and HLA in healthy donors. The PCR employed 60 Vbeta primers together with 13 Jbeta primers. Clones were read by immunoSEQ multiplex PCR, and TCRdb kept only the in-frame ones, dropping some. The sample carries 75,000 to 100,000 clones, around 81% recorded once. Sequenced material: PBMCs. These receptors all come from a man aged 40-55 years in good health and CMV-seropositive.

V and J are TRBV5-1 and TRBJ2-1; 7 bases map to TRBD1. The CDR3 runs 14 residues. The trim removed 4 bases at V and 10 bases at J, leaving 11 bases unmatched. Germline V gene sequence: CDR1 SGHRS, CDR2 YFSETQ. The CDR3 sequence is CASSLRQGQSEQFF. The CDR3 bases are TGCGCCAGCAGCCTGAGACAGGGTCAGAGCGAGCAGTTCTTC.

This clone was seen more than once but under ten times. V gene TRBV6-1 combines with J gene TRBJ1-5; 7 bases match TRBD1. V trimming: 6 bases; J trimming: 4 bases; junction bases outside the gene matches: 6. The CDR3 has 14 amino acids. Germline CDR1 is MNHNS and CDR2 is SASEGT. The CDR3 DNA reads as TGTGCCAGCAGCTGGGACAGTTGGAATCAGCCCCAGCATTTT. Translation gives CASSWDSWNQPQHF.

This rearrangement joins TRBV5-1 to TRBJ1-1; D is undetermined. The CDR3 has 13 amino acids. V shed 2 bases and J shed 1 base, with 6 bases lying between them. CDR1 SGHRS and CDR2 YFSETQ come from the germline V gene. The DNA for the CDR3 is TGCGCCAGCAGCTTTCCAGAGAACACTGAAGCTTTCTTT. It translates to CASSFPENTEAFF.

The rearrangement joins TRBV2 to TRBJ2-6; 10 bases are shared with TRBD2. This CDR3 has 16 amino acids. V lost 7 bases to trimming and J lost 0 bases; unmatched junction nucleotides: 3. Germline CDR1 SNHLY, CDR2 FYNNEI. The CDR3 DNA reads TGTGCCAGCACCATAGCGGGGGGCTCTGGGGCCAACGTCCTGACTTTC. It encodes CASTIAGGSGANVLTF.

V and J are TRBV19 and TRBJ2-2; 7 bases are shared with TRBD2. CDR1 LNHDA and CDR2 SQIVND come from the germline V gene (reference sequence). With 5 bases clipped from V and 2 bases from J, the junction kept 2 bases outside the gene matches. This CDR3 contains 14 residues. The DNA for the CDR3 is TGTGCCAGTAGTGCGGGGGTAAACACCGGGGAGCTGTTTTTT. Its protein is CASSAGVNTGELFF.

The chain recombines TRBV5-1 with TRBJ2-5; 7 bases match TRBD1. CDR1 and CDR2 from the germline V gene are SGHRS and YFSETQ. The CDR3 is 14 residues long. V lost 4 bases, J lost 3 bases, and 6 bases stayed unmatched. DNA for the CDR3: TGCGCCAGCAGCCATGGTACAGGGGAAGAGACCCAGTACTTC. Translating gives CASSHGTGEETQYF.

The V gene is TRBV7-8, the J gene TRBJ1-1; 8 bases fit TRBD1. Trimming took 1 base from V and 0 from J; bases not matched to a gene: 4. Per the germline V gene, CDR1 is SGHVS and CDR2 is FQNEAQ. The CDR3 sequence is 16 residues long. The CDR3, as DNA: TGTGCCAGCAGCTTAGGACAGGGGCTCATGAACACTGAAGCTTTCTTT. Its protein is CASSLGQGLMNTEAFF.

The genes are TRBV28 and TRBJ2-1, with 7 bases matching TRBD2. J was trimmed by 3 bases and V by 5 bases; bases with no gene match: 4. The germline CDR1 and CDR2 sequences are MDHEN and SYDVKM. The CDR3 has 14 amino acids. The CDR3 loop reads CASSPGGFYNEQFF. Here the CDR3 DNA reads TGTGCCAGCAGTCCCGGGGGGTTCTACAATGAGCAGTTCTTC.

The gene calls are TRBV10-3 and TRBJ2-1; maybe TRBD2 (7 bases). With 8 bases removed from V and 9 bases from J, the gap between germline ends came to 17 bases. The CDR3 is 13 amino acids. CDR1 ENHRY and CDR2 SYGVKD come from the germline V gene. This chain's CDR3 is CAIGPQGGGEQFF. The CDR3 DNA follows: TGTGCCATCGGTCCGCAGGGAGGGGGTGAGCAGTTCTTC.

The CDR3 region has the DNA TGTGCCAGCAGTTACCGGGGGTCAGATACGCAGTATTTT. Translating gives CASSYRGSDTQYF. The chain links TRBV6-5 to TRBJ2-3; perhaps TRBD2 as D (6 bases). Germline V gene sequence: CDR1 MNHEY, CDR2 SVGAGI. The CDR3 contains 13 residues. V was shortened by 2 bases and J by 4 bases, with 7 bases between the two germline ends.

The chain uses TRBV7-9 and TRBJ1-1, with 8 positions matching TRBD1. V shed 2 bases and J 1 base; nucleotides not matched to a gene: 9. There are 17 residues in the CDR3. CDR1 and CDR2 (germline): SEHNR, FQNEAQ (reference sequence). The CDR3 region has the DNA TGTGCCAGCAGCTTATTGGGGTGGGGACAGGCGAACACTGAAGCTTTCTTT. Residues: CASSLLGWGQANTEAFF.

This sequence joins TRBV9 and TRBJ2-5, with 10 nucleotides matching TRBD2. The CDR3 totals 16 residues. The J segment lost 2 bases and the V segment lost 1 base, leaving 5 bases of the junction unmatched. CDR1 is SGDLS, CDR2 YYNGEE, per germline. The CDR3, as DNA: TGTGCCAGCAGCGTAAGAGGAGCGGGAGGGCAAGAGACCCAGTACTTC. This translates into CASSVRGAGGQETQYF.

This clone was seen once. This chain uses TRBV6-6 with TRBJ2-1, with TRBD1 matching over 7 bases. CDR1 is MNHNY and CDR2 is SVGAGI in the germline V gene (reference sequence). The J segment lost 3 bases and the V segment lost 6 bases, leaving 8 bases of the junction unmatched. The CDR3 sequence is 15 residues long. CDR3 in DNA: TGTGCCAGCAGCGTCGGACAGGAGCACTACAATGAGCAGTTCTTC. Translated: CASSVGQEHYNEQFF.

This clone was detected only a few times. The CDR3: CARKEGAGVEETQYF. The CDR3 bases are TGTGCCAGAAAGGAGGGGGCAGGAGTGGAAGAGACCCAGTACTTC. The chain couples TRBV2 to TRBJ2-5; the D gene is possibly TRBD1 (7 bases). CDR3 length: 15 residues. In germline, CDR1 is SNHLY, CDR2 FYNNEI. Trimming took 9 bases from V and 3 from J, leaving 20 bases between them.

The rearrangement uses TRBV28 and TRBJ2-7; weak D call: TRBD1 (6 bases). V was shortened by 8 bases and J by 4 bases, with 18 bases between the two germline ends. This CDR3 contains 14 residues. From germline, CDR1 is MDHEN and CDR2 SYDVKM. The CDR3 DNA sequence: TGTGCCAGCTCAACGGGGACAAGTCTTTACGAGCAGTACTTC. It specifies CASSTGTSLYEQYF.